The rows below give T cell receptor beta chains drawn from one sample of a study of blood T cells in healthy people across ages. A single record per CDR3 protein comes from TCRdb applying MiXCR to the 5' RACE reads. The sample records about 1.8 million distinct CDR3 sequences, around 48% being singletons. Sequencing was carried out using blood. These receptors came from a woman aged 40 to 50 in good health. Each CDR3 is given with its conserved first and last residue. The D gene is left open where the match is weak. Size values are once, few and many counts, or a class for expanded clones, and some rows have none.

V gene	clone size	J gene	D gene	CDR3 protein	CDR3 DNA
TRBV6-1	few	TRBJ2-1	NA	CASSDRGLAYNEQFF	TGTGCCAGCAGTGATCGAGGTCTGGCCTACAATGAGCAGTTCTTC
TRBV2	NA	TRBJ1-5	TRBD1	CASTGQGNQPQHF	TGTGCCAGCACTGGACAGGGGAATCAGCCCCAGCATTTT
TRBV5-1	NA	TRBJ2-7	TRBD1	CASSSTQPGQAYEQYF	TGCGCCAGCAGCTCCACCCAACCCGGACAGGCCTACGAGCAGTACTTC
TRBV29-1	NA	TRBJ2-3	TRBD2	CSVRTSGVSDTQYF	TGCAGCGTTAGGACTAGCGGGGTATCAGATACGCAGTATTTT
TRBV28	NA	TRBJ1-4	TRBD1	CASSSPGTGNEKLFF	TGTGCCAGCAGTTCCCCCGGGACAGGGAATGAAAAACTGTTTTTT
TRBV6-5	few	TRBJ1-2	TRBD1	CASSYSRTGSYGYTF	TGTGCCAGCAGTTACTCTCGGACAGGGAGCTATGGCTACACCTTC
TRBV12-3/TRBV12-4	NA	TRBJ1-2	TRBD1	CASSLAQGVYGYTF	TGTGCCAGCAGTTTAGCACAGGGGGTCTATGGCTACACCTTC
TRBV15	few	TRBJ2-3	NA	CATSREGVGGTDTQYF	TGTGCCACCAGCAGAGAGGGGGTAGGTGGCACAGATACGCAGTATTTT
TRBV9	NA	TRBJ1-5	NA	CASSVGADNQPQHF	TGTGCCAGCAGCGTAGGGGCAGACAATCAGCCCCAGCATTTT
TRBV2	few	TRBJ2-6	NA	CASRYDRELPGSGANVLTF	TGTGCCAGCAGATACGACCGGGAGTTGCCTGGCTCTGGGGCCAACGTCCTGACTTTC
TRBV7-8	NA	TRBJ2-3	TRBD2	CASSFIPKSGGAADTQYF	TGTGCCAGCAGCTTCATCCCTAAAAGCGGGGGGGCCGCAGATACGCAGTATTTT
TRBV7-2	NA	TRBJ2-3	NA	CASSFPGPPLADTQYF	TGTGCCAGCAGCTTCCCGGGCCCCCCCTTGGCAGATACGCAGTATTTT
TRBV6-1	NA	TRBJ2-1	TRBD2	CASIPKGREGSVYNEQFF	TGTGCCAGCATCCCAAAAGGGCGGGAGGGGTCGGTTTACAATGAGCAGTTCTTC
TRBV7-9	NA	TRBJ2-7	NA	CASTPPGDVYEQYF	TGTGCCAGCACCCCTCCCGGGGACGTTTACGAGCAGTACTTC
TRBV28	NA	TRBJ2-5	NA	CAGRGGYEQDF	TGTGCCGGCCGGGGTGGCTACGAGCAGGACTTC
TRBV11-3	NA	TRBJ2-7	TRBD1	CASRLDRGTGEQYF	TGTGCCAGCAGATTGGACAGGGGGACAGGCGAGCAGTACTTC
TRBV29-1	few	TRBJ2-5	TRBD2	CSVGPGGSAETQYF	TGCAGCGTTGGGCCGGGGGGATCGGCAGAGACCCAGTACTTC
TRBV7-2	NA	TRBJ2-7	TRBD1	CASSFYRGRIESDYEQYF	TGTGCCAGCAGCTTTTACAGGGGGCGTATCGAATCGGACTACGAGCAGTACTTC
TRBV25-1	few	TRBJ2-3	NA	CASSESGRRSTDTQYF	TGTGCCAGCAGTGAATCGGGCAGACGAAGCACAGATACGCAGTATTTT
TRBV6-5	NA	TRBJ1-6	TRBD1	CASRYGTGGSPLHF	TGTGCCAGCAGATACGGGACAGGGGGTTCACCCCTCCACTTT
TRBV9	few	TRBJ2-7	NA	CASSEAPGLASYEQYF	TGTGCCAGCTCCGAGGCCCCGGGACTCGCCTCCTACGAGCAGTACTTC
TRBV4-2	NA	TRBJ2-3	NA	CATQEGGSADTQYF	TGTGCCACACAAGAGGGGGGATCCGCAGATACGCAGTATTTT